Below, 6 T cell receptor beta chains from the same sample are listed, as sequenced in a study of technical replicates of blood from several donors (dated by TCRdb to the late 2010s). Receptor amplification or capture employed the immunoSEQ multiplex PCR assay. As stored in TCRdb, this immuneACCESS dataset retains in-frame rearrangements with V and J assigned. A fraction of the clones does not appear; measured against another copy, unresolved V genes explain less than half of the discrepancy, and the remainder lacks a known reason. Recorded for this sample are tens of thousands of clones; 70% to 90% of them occurred a single time. The ten largest make up less than 6.5% of the sample. Material for sequencing was PBMCs. The receptors shown here come from a human donor in good health. Some clones in this sample may be carry-over from other donors' samples.

This clone was observed a few times. The genes are TRBV6-1 and TRBJ2-4; 10 nucleotides match TRBD1. CDR1 and CDR2 (germline): MNHNS, SASEGT. The CDR3 runs 19 residues. The trim removed 3 bases at V and 0 bases at J, leaving 11 bases unmatched. The CDR3 sequence: CASSETGGDSGIAKNIQYF. CDR3 nucleotide sequence: TGTGCCAGCAGTGAGACAGGGGGCGATTCGGGAATAGCCAAAAACATTCAGTACTTC.

The chain's CDR3 is CSVEGGSAGTSSYEQYF. CDR3 bases: TGCAGCGTTGAAGGGGGGTCCGCGGGGACCAGCTCCTACGAGCAGTACTTC. The chain uses TRBV29-1 and TRBJ2-7; the D gene is possibly TRBD2 (6 bases). The CDR3 length is 17 residues. Looked up from germline, CDR1 is SQVTM and CDR2 is ANQGSEA. V lost 1 base to trimming and J lost 0 bases, with 19 bases between them.

This clone occurred once. V usage is TRBV7-8 and J usage is TRBJ1-1, with 7 bases matching TRBD1. Per the germline V gene, CDR1 is SGHVS and CDR2 is FQNEAQ. The CDR3 runs 17 residues. V was pared by 3 bases and J by 4 bases, with 14 bases of the junction left unmatched. The CDR3 DNA reads TGTGCCAGCAGCTTCCGACCCCGACAGGGTTCGCTCACTGAAGCTTTCTTT. This sequence encodes CASSFRPRQGSLTEAFF.

The chain combines TRBV30 with TRBJ2-1, with 13 bases matching TRBD2. Looked up from germline, CDR1 is GTSNPN and CDR2 is SVGIG (reference sequence). This CDR3 comprises 14 residues. Losses at the gene ends were 4 bases for V and 9 bases for J; bases not matched to a gene: 6. Here the CDR3 DNA reads TGTGCCTGGATTGGACTAGCGGGAGTTGGTGAGCAGTTCTTC. It codes for CAWIGLAGVGEQFF.

The rearrangement links TRBV19 to TRBJ1-6; D unclear. Trimming removed 3 bases from V and 3 bases from J, with 3 bases in between. The germline CDR1 and CDR2 sequences are LNHDA and SQIVND (reference sequence). The CDR3 covers 13 residues. DNA for the CDR3: TGTGCCAGTAGTATCCGCTATAATTCACCCCTCCACTTT. Translating it yields CASSIRYNSPLHF.

The chain joins TRBV6-5 to TRBJ1-2; maybe TRBD1 (5 bases). Trimming took 8 bases from V and 1 from J, leaving 8 bases between them. The CDR3 has 12 amino acids. Germline V gene lookup returns CDR1 MNHEY and CDR2 SVGAGI. The CDR3 nucleotides are TGTGCCAGCCGACAGTTTAACTATGGCTACACCTTC. This codes for CASRQFNYGYTF.